The rows below give T cell receptor beta chains drawn from one sample of a study of identical twins. MiXCR, run by TCRdb on the 5' RACE reads, gives a single entry per CDR3 protein. The sample includes some 760,000 distinct CDR3 sequences, 18% of them seen just once. These data were also filed under a second study, of T cells expressing NK-cell markers.

The material sequenced was PBMCs. The receptors come from a woman under 30 in good health. CDR3s include the opening cysteine and the closing phenylalanine or tryptophan. D genes are given only for firm matches. The size field is filled for only some rows; it gives once, few, many or a size class.

J gene: TRBJ2-7; V gene: TRBV7-9; clone size: few; D gene: .; CDR3 protein: CASSLAVGGNREQYF; CDR3 DNA: TGTGCCAGCAGCTTAGCGGTTGGCGGGAATCGCGAGCAGTACTTC
J gene: TRBJ2-1; V gene: TRBV5-1; clone size: .; D gene: .; CDR3 protein: CASSLGTFKGDEQFF; CDR3 DNA: TGCGCCAGCAGCCTAGGGACTTTTAAGGGGGATGAGCAGTTCTTC
J gene: TRBJ1-1; V gene: TRBV19; clone size: few; D gene: .; CDR3 protein: CASGNLRDTTEAFF; CDR3 DNA: TGTGCCAGTGGCAACCTCAGGGACACTACTGAAGCTTTCTTT
J gene: TRBJ2-1; V gene: TRBV12-3/TRBV12-4; clone size: few; D gene: TRBD1; CDR3 protein: CASNRGGSEQFF; CDR3 DNA: TGTGCCAGCAACCGAGGGGGCAGCGAGCAGTTCTTC
J gene: TRBJ2-1; V gene: TRBV7-3; clone size: .; D gene: .; CDR3 protein: CASSYRAPSSYNEQFF; CDR3 DNA: TGTGCCAGCAGTTACAGGGCCCCTAGCTCCTACAATGAGCAGTTCTTC
J gene: TRBJ2-2; V gene: TRBV20-1; clone size: .; D gene: TRBD2; CDR3 protein: CSASYREAGELFF; CDR3 DNA: TGCAGTGCTAGTTACCGGGAGGCCGGGGAGCTGTTTTTT
J gene: TRBJ2-3; V gene: TRBV20-1; clone size: .; D gene: .; CDR3 protein: CSGRQRITDTQYF; CDR3 DNA: TGCAGTGGTAGACAGCGTATCACAGATACGCAGTATTTT
J gene: TRBJ1-1; V gene: TRBV29-1; clone size: .; D gene: .; CDR3 protein: CSARQGTGAEAFF; CDR3 DNA: TGCAGCGCAAGGCAGGGGACGGGAGCTGAAGCTTTCTTT
J gene: TRBJ2-1; V gene: TRBV6-2/TRBV6-3; clone size: .; D gene: TRBD1; CDR3 protein: CASSGQGWNEQFF; CDR3 DNA: TGTGCCAGCAGCGGACAGGGATGGAATGAGCAGTTCTTC
J gene: TRBJ2-1; V gene: TRBV12-3/TRBV12-4; clone size: few; D gene: TRBD2; CDR3 protein: CASSNPGGGTYNEQFF; CDR3 DNA: TGTGCCAGCAGTAATCCCGGCGGGGGGACCTACAATGAGCAGTTCTTC
J gene: TRBJ1-2; V gene: TRBV7-2; clone size: few; D gene: .; CDR3 protein: CASSLDYSKVPDTF; CDR3 DNA: TGTGCCAGCAGCTTAGACTACTCTAAAGTGCCTGACACCTTC
J gene: TRBJ1-2; V gene: TRBV12-3/TRBV12-4; clone size: .; D gene: .; CDR3 protein: CASSRRTGANYGYTF; CDR3 DNA: TGTGCCAGCAGTAGAAGGACCGGTGCTAACTATGGCTACACCTTC
J gene: TRBJ1-6; V gene: TRBV18; clone size: many; D gene: .; CDR3 protein: CASSPSGAINSPLHF; CDR3 DNA: TGTGCCAGCTCACCGTCCGGGGCTATCAATTCACCCCTCCACTTT
J gene: TRBJ2-2; V gene: TRBV12-3/TRBV12-4; clone size: .; D gene: TRBD2; CDR3 protein: CASSFVAGGRDTGELFF; CDR3 DNA: TGTGCCAGCAGTTTCGTAGCGGGGGGTCGCGACACCGGGGAGCTGTTTTTT
J gene: TRBJ1-5; V gene: TRBV27; clone size: few; D gene: .; CDR3 protein: CASSLAGALNQPQHF; CDR3 DNA: TGTGCCAGCAGTTTAGCAGGGGCCCTGAATCAGCCCCAGCATTTT
J gene: TRBJ2-7; V gene: TRBV9; clone size: few; D gene: TRBD1; CDR3 protein: CASSARDRDPYEQYF; CDR3 DNA: TGTGCCAGCAGTGCTCGGGACAGGGACCCCTACGAGCAGTACTTC
J gene: TRBJ2-7; V gene: TRBV15; clone size: many; D gene: .; CDR3 protein: CATSREVGTYEQYF; CDR3 DNA: TGTGCCACCAGCAGAGAGGTGGGAACCTACGAGCAGTACTTC
J gene: TRBJ1-5; V gene: TRBV9; clone size: .; D gene: .; CDR3 protein: CASSPRGGRTTDTQHF; CDR3 DNA: TGTGCCAGCAGCCCGAGGGGGGGTCGGACCACAGATACGCAGCATTTT